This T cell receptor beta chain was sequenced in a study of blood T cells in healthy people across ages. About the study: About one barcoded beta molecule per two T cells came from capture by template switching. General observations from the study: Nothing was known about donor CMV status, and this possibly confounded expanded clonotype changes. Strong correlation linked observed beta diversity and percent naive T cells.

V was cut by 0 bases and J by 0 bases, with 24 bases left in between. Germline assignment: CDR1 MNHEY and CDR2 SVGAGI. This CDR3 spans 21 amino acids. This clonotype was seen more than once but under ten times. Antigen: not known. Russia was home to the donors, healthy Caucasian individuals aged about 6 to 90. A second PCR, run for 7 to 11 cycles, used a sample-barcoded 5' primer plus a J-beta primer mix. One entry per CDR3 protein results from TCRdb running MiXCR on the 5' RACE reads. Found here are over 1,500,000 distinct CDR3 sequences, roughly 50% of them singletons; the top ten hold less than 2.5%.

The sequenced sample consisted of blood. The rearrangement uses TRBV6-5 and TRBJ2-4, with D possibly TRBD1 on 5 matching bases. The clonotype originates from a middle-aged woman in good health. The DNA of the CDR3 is TGTGCCAGCAGTTACTCGCAGTATCACCCTGGGGCAGCAGCAGCCAAAAACATTCAGTACTTC. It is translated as CASSYSQYHPGAAAAKNIQYF.